These T cell receptor beta chains were read from a single sample in a study of shared clonotypes between healthy human individuals. Profiled with immunoSEQ multiplex PCR; TCRdb holds only in-frame clones, not every one. This sample yields more than 2,000,000 clones, of which over 85% are seen a single time; over 0.12% belongs to the top ten. Material: naive CD4+ T cells sorted from blood. Every receptor here comes from a man between 18 and 29 years old in good health. Both conserved end residues are part of each CDR3. Fields, in order: clone size, D gene, V gene, J gene, CDR3 DNA, CDR3 protein. The D gene is left open where the match is weak. A clone size is listed for some rows: how often the clone was seen (once, few, many), or a class if it is expanded.

clone_size: NA; d_call: NA; v_call: TRBV30; j_call: TRBJ2-2; cdr3_nt: TGTGCCTGGGCCCAGTCTCACACCGGGGAGCTGTTTTTT; cdr3_aa: CAWAQSHTGELFF
clone_size: NA; d_call: TRBD1; v_call: TRBV18; j_call: TRBJ2-5; cdr3_nt: TGTGCCAGCTCAGACAGGGGAGGAGGCCAAGAGACCCAGTACTTC; cdr3_aa: CASSDRGGGQETQYF
clone_size: NA; d_call: TRBD1; v_call: TRBV25-1; j_call: TRBJ2-7; cdr3_nt: TGTGCCAGCAGTGTCCCTCGGACAGGGAGACTTCACGAGCAGTACTTC; cdr3_aa: CASSVPRTGRLHEQYF
clone_size: NA; d_call: TRBD2; v_call: TRBV18; j_call: TRBJ2-3; cdr3_nt: TGTGCCAGCTCACCGGGTATGTTTAGCGGGCTTACCAGCACAGATACGCAGTATTTT; cdr3_aa: CASSPGMFSGLTSTDTQYF
clone_size: once; d_call: NA; v_call: TRBV6-5; j_call: TRBJ2-5; cdr3_nt: TGTGCCAGCGGTAGGGGGGCAGAGACCCAGTACTTC; cdr3_aa: CASGRGAETQYF
clone_size: NA; d_call: NA; v_call: TRBV18; j_call: TRBJ2-4; cdr3_nt: TGTGCCAGCTCACCACCGGGACGGAACCTTCTAGCCAAAAACATTCAGTACTTC; cdr3_aa: CASSPPGRNLLAKNIQYF
clone_size: NA; d_call: TRBD2; v_call: TRBV6-5; j_call: TRBJ2-3; cdr3_nt: TGTGCCACCTCTCCGACTAGCGGTCCTACAGATACGCAGTATTTT; cdr3_aa: CATSPTSGPTDTQYF
clone_size: NA; d_call: NA; v_call: TRBV11-3; j_call: TRBJ1-4; cdr3_nt: TGTGCCAGCCTTCGCCTTGACGTAGCTGAGGAAAAACTGTTTTTT; cdr3_aa: CASLRLDVAEEKLFF
clone_size: once; d_call: NA; v_call: TRBV6-5; j_call: TRBJ2-1; cdr3_nt: TGTGCCAGCAGAACTTTAGGTTTGCCCTACAATGAGCAGTTCTTC; cdr3_aa: CASRTLGLPYNEQFF
clone_size: NA; d_call: NA; v_call: TRBV21-1; j_call: TRBJ2-7; cdr3_nt: TGTGCCAGCAGGGGGATAATTAGGACTAGCGGGACGTACGAGCAGTACTTC; cdr3_aa: CASRGIIRTSGTYEQYF
clone_size: NA; d_call: NA; v_call: TRBV28; j_call: TRBJ2-5; cdr3_nt: TGTGCCAGCAGTACGTACCGGGACCCTTATAGGGAAGAGACCCAGTACTTC; cdr3_aa: CASSTYRDPYREETQYF
clone_size: once; d_call: TRBD1; v_call: TRBV4-1; j_call: TRBJ2-3; cdr3_nt: TGCGCCAGCAGCCAGACAGGGGGCGGGTCAGATACGCAGTATTTT; cdr3_aa: CASSQTGGGSDTQYF
clone_size: NA; d_call: TRBD1; v_call: TRBV29-1; j_call: TRBJ2-7; cdr3_nt: TGCAGCGTTGAAGAGTCGAGGGACAGTCAATTCACCTACGAGCAGTACTTC; cdr3_aa: CSVEESRDSQFTYEQYF
clone_size: NA; d_call: NA; v_call: TRBV18; j_call: TRBJ1-5; cdr3_nt: TGTGCCAGCTCACCAAAATCTAGCAATCAGCCCCAGCATTTT; cdr3_aa: CASSPKSSNQPQHF